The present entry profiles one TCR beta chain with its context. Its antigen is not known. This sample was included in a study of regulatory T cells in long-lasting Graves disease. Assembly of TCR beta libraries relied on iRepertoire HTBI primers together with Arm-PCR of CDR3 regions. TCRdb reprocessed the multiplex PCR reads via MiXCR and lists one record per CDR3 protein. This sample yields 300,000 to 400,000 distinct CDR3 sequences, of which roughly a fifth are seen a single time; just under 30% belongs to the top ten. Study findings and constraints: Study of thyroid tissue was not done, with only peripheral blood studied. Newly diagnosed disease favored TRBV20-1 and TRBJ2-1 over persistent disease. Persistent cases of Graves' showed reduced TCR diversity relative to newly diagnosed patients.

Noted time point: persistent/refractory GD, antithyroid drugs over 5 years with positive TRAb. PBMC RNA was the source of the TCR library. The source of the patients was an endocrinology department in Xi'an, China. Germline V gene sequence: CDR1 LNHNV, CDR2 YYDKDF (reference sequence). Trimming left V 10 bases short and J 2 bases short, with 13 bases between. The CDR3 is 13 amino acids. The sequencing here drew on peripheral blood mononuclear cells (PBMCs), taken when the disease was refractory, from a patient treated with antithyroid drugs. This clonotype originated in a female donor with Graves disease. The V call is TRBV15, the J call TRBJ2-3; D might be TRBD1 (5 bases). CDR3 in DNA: TGTGCCATCGTCGACAGCTACACAGATACGCAGTATTTT. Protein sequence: CAIVDSYTDTQYF. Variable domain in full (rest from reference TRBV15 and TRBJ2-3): DAMVIQNPRYQVTQFGKPVTLSCSQTLNHNVMYWYQQKSSQAPKLLFHYYDKDFNNEADTPDNFQSRRPNTSFCFLDIRSPGLGDTAMYLCAIVDSYTDTQYFGPGTRLTVL.